These 11 T cell receptor beta chains originate from one sample sequenced in a study of blood T cells in healthy people across ages. Together with a sample-barcoded 5' primer, a J-beta primer mix was included in a second PCR lasting about 6 to 11 cycles. TCRdb passed the 5' RACE reads through MiXCR, listing each CDR3 protein once. The table has approximately 1,100,000 distinct CDR3 sequences, roughly 45% seen once. Sequencing was carried out using blood. These TCRs come from a woman aged 55-69 years in good health.

The chain carries TRBV20-1 and TRBJ2-3; 7 bases line up with TRBD1. Germline V gene data show CDR1 as DFQATT and CDR2 as SNEGSKA (reference sequence). After removal of 0 bases from V and 8 bases from J, the junction contained 8 bases not matched to a gene. The CDR3 loop spans 14 amino acids. The DNA for the CDR3 is TGCAGTGCTAGAGAAGTGGGGACAGATCCTACGCAGTATTTT. Translating it yields CSAREVGTDPTQYF.

Turning to this clonotype: A single base separates this from a much larger clone, so it may be a read error. The rearrangement uses TRBV14 and TRBJ2-1, with unresolved D. CDR3 size: 12 residues. Germline V gene data show CDR1 as SGHDN and CDR2 as FVKESK. V was clipped by 1 base and J by 10 bases, with 8 bases between them. The CDR3 DNA sequence: TGTGCCAGCAGCCAAGTGAGCACAGAGCAGTTCTTC. It encodes CASSQVSTEQFF.

The chain has TRBV27 and TRBJ1-2; a possible D gene is TRBD1 (5 bases). Germline CDR1 and CDR2: MNHEY and SMNVEV (reference sequence). V lost 6 bases to trimming and J lost 2 bases, with 28 bases between them. The CDR3 is 19 residues long. The CDR3 sequence is CASSPQVRSPGDSNYGYTF. CDR3 DNA: TGTGCCAGCAGCCCCCAAGTCCGCTCACCGGGGGATAGCAACTATGGCTACACCTTC.

The V gene is TRBV2, the J gene TRBJ2-1, with TRBD1 matching 9 bases. Germline V gene sequence: CDR1 SNHLY, CDR2 FYNNEI. After removal of 5 bases from V and 8 bases from J, the junction contained 10 bases not matched to a gene. The CDR3 totals 15 residues. For the CDR3, the DNA is TGTGCCAGCAGTCCCCGGACAGGGGCAGTGTATGAGCAGTTCTTC. This sequence encodes CASSPRTGAVYEQFF.

CDR3 residues: CSAQVSSSTDTQYF. CDR3 DNA: TGCAGTGCCCAAGTTTCTTCTAGCACAGATACGCAGTATTTT. The rearrangement joins TRBV20-1 to TRBJ2-3; D remains unclear. The CDR3 totals 14 residues. V lost 6 bases to trimming and J lost 0 bases, with 13 bases between them. Germline-derived CDR1 and CDR2 are DFQATT and SNEGSKA (reference sequence).

The V call is TRBV11-3, the J call TRBJ2-5; 7 bases agree with TRBD2. Trimming at V came to 5 bases and at J to 2 bases, leaving 5 bases not matched to a gene. Germline loops: CDR1 SGHNT, CDR2 YENEEA. The CDR3 loop spans 14 amino acids. CDR3 protein: CASSPQGLQETQYF. DNA for the CDR3: TGTGCCAGCAGCCCGCAGGGACTACAAGAGACCCAGTACTTC.

This clonotype turned up a few times. The chain combines TRBV2 with TRBJ2-7, with 8 bases matching TRBD1. This CDR3 comprises 15 residues. V dropped 5 bases and J dropped 6; count of bases not matched to a gene: 12. Germline assignment: CDR1 SNHLY and CDR2 FYNNEI. CDR3 sequence: CASSPRKGTGAEQYF. The CDR3 DNA is TGTGCCAGCAGTCCAAGGAAGGGGACAGGAGCCGAGCAGTACTTC.

Many counts were recorded for this clonotype. The rearrangement uses TRBV9 and TRBJ2-7; the match to TRBD2 covers 7 bases. The CDR3 is 15 residues long. Germline V CDR1 and CDR2: SGDLS, YYNGEE. Trimming took 4 bases from V and 5 from J; bases not matched to a gene: 12. This chain's CDR3 is CASSSSGDSVHEQYF. CDR3 nucleotides: TGTGCCAGCAGCTCTAGCGGTGACAGCGTCCACGAGCAGTACTTC.

The chain recombines TRBV28 with TRBJ2-6, with no clear D. CDR1 is MDHEN and CDR2 is SYDVKM in the germline V gene. The CDR3 consists of 11 residues. CDR3 nucleotide sequence: TGTGCAGCACAGGGGGCCAACGTCCTGACTTTC. It specifies CAAQGANVLTF.

The chain recombines TRBV5-1 with TRBJ2-1; the D gene could be TRBD1 or TRBD2 (5 bases each). The germline CDR1 and CDR2 sequences are SGHRS and YFSETQ. The CDR3 spans 17 residues. The V gene lost 0 bases and the J gene lost 3 bases, with 16 bases spanning the gap. CDR3 amino acids: CASSLAGQGDFYNEQFF. Here the CDR3 DNA reads TGCGCCAGCAGCTTGGCGGGGCAGGGAGACTTCTACAATGAGCAGTTCTTC.

Worth noting for this clonotype: A read error is possible here, since a much larger clone lies one base away. V usage is TRBV6-5 and J usage is TRBJ2-7, with 10 bases aligning to TRBD1. The J call may be wrong; the DNA end is better matched by TRBJ2-5. This CDR3 has 14 amino acids. Germline CDR1 is MNHEY and CDR2 is SVGAGI. The CDR3 DNA reads as TGTGCCAGCAGCGTGACAGGGGGCGAGGAGACCCAGTACTTC. Its protein is CASSVTGGEETQYF.